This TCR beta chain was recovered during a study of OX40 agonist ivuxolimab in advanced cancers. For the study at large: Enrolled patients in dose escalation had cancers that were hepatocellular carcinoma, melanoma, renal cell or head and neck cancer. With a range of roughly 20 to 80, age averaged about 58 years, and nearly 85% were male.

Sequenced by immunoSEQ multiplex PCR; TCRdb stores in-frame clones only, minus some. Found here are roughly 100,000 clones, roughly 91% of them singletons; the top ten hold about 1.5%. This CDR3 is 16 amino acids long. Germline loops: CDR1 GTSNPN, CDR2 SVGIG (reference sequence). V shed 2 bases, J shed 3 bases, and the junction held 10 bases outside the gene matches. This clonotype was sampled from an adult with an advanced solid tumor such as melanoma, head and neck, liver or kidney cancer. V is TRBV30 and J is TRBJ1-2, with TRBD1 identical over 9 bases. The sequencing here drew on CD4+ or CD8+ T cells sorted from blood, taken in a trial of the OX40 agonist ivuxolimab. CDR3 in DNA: TGTGCCTGGAGTCTCGGCGGGACAGGGTTCCACTATGGCTACACCTTC. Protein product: CAWSLGGTGFHYGYTF. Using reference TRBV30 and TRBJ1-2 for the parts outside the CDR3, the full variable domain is SQTIHQWPATLVQPVGSPLSLECTVEGTSNPNLYWYRQAAGRGLQLLFYSVGIGQISSEVPQNLSASRPQDRQFILSSKKLLLSDSGFYLCAWSLGGTGFHYGYTFGSGTRLTVV.